This T cell receptor (beta chain) was documented in a study of early T cells in non-severe SARS-CoV-2 infection. Turning to the study itself: Sequencing of bulk RNA from unsorted whole blood was done, without chain pairing.

Points from the study as a whole: Matching results from VDJdb favored anti-spike CD8 responses, leaving private and CD4 specificities undetected.

Separate cDNA molecules each had unique molecular identifiers attached to them. MiXCR, applied by TCRdb to the 5' RACE reads, yields one record per CDR3 protein. Altogether around 50,000 distinct CDR3 sequences are present, around 6% being singletons, with the ten largest covering around 4.4%. Many counts were recorded for this clonotype. The antigen remains unidentified. The CDR3 consists of 15 residues. V lost 4 bases and J 11 bases, leaving 21 bases between the germline ends. Germline assignment: CDR1 SGHRS and CDR2 YFSETQ. J is TRBJ1-4 and V is TRBV5-1, with a weak D call TRBD1 (5 bases). The TCR was taken from an adult who was a healthcare worker with PCR-confirmed SARS-CoV-2 infection or an uninfected control (not recorded which). The sequenced sample was whole blood. The CDR3 sequence: CASSDGDGAIGKLFF. The CDR3 bases are TGCGCCAGCAGCGACGGGGACGGAGCGATTGGGAAACTGTTTTTT.